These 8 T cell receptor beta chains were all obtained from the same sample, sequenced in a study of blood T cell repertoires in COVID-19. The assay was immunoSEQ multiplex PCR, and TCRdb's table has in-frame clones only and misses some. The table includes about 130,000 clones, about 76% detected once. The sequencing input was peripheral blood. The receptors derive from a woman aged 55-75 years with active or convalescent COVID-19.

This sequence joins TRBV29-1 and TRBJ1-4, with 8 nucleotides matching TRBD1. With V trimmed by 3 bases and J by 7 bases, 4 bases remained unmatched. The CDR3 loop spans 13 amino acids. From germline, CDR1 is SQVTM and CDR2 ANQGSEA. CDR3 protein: CSVDQGAGEKLFF. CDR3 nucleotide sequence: TGCAGCGTTGATCAGGGGGCGGGTGAAAAACTGTTTTTT.

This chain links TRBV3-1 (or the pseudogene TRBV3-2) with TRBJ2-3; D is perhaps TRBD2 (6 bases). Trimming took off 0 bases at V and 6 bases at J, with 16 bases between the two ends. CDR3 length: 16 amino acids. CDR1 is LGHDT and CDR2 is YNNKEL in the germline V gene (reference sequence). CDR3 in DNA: TGTGCCAGCAGCCAAGATCTTGATACGGGAGACGATACGCAGTATTTT. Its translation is CASSQDLDTGDDTQYF.

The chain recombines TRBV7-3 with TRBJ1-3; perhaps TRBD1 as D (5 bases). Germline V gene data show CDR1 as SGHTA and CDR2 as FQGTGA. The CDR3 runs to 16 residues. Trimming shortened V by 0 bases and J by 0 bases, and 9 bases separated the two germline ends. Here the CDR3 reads CASSLTGGNSGNTIYF. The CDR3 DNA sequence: TGTGCCAGCAGCTTAACTGGGGGGAACTCTGGAAACACCATATATTTT.

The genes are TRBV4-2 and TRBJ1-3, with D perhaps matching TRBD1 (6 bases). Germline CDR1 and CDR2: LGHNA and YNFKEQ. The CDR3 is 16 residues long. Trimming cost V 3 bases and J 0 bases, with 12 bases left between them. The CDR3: CASSQGHPSSGNTIYF. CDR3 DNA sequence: TGTGCCAGCAGCCAGGGACACCCGAGCTCTGGAAACACCATATATTTT.

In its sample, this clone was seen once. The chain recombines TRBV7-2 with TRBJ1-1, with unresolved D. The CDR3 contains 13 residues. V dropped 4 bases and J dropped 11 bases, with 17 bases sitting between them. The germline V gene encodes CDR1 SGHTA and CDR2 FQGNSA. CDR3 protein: CASSSSTPLRAFF. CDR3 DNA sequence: TGTGCCAGCAGCTCATCGACACCTCTTAGGGCTTTCTTT.

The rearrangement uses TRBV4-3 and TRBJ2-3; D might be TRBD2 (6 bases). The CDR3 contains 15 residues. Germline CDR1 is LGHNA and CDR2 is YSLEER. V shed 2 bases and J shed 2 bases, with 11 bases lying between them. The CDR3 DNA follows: TGCGCCAGCAGCCAACGGGCGGGACCCACAGATACGCAGTATTTT. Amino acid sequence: CASSQRAGPTDTQYF.

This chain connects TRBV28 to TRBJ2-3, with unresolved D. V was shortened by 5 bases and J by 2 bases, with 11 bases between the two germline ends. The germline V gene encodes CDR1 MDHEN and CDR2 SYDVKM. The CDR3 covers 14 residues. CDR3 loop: CASSPGGFTDTQYF. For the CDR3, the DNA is TGTGCCAGCAGTCCCGGCGGTTTCACAGATACGCAGTATTTT.

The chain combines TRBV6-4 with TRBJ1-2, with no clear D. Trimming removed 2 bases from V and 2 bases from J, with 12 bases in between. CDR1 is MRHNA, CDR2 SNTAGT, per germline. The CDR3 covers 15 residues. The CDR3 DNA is TGTGCCAGCAGTGACCGGCAGGAACCCAACTATGGCTACACCTTC. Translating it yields CASSDRQEPNYGYTF.